The 5 T cell receptor beta chains given below trace back to one sample, sequenced in a study of read filtering for tumor transcriptome and immune sequencing. This library used roughly 0.4 ug RNA and molecular barcoded adaptors spanning alpha/delta and beta/gamma chains. TCRdb redid the calling of the reads with MiXCR, one entry per CDR3 protein. Among fewer than 100,000 distinct CDR3 sequences, 12% were seen once, and the ten largest hold around 14%. Sequencing input: a population of CD138-negative cells sorted from bone marrow. The source of these receptors is a donor aged 40 or over with multiple myeloma.

The sample holds many counts of this clonotype. The J gene is TRBJ2-7, the V gene TRBV6-5; 9 bases match TRBD1. Losses at the gene ends were 4 bases for V and 3 bases for J; bases not matched to a gene: 4. The CDR3 loop spans 14 amino acids. Germline V gene data show CDR1 as MNHEY and CDR2 as SVGAGI. The CDR3 nucleotides read TGTGCCAGCAGTTCCCGGGACAGGGTCTACGAGCAGTACTTC. Encoded protein: CASSSRDRVYEQYF.

This clonotype was recorded at least ten times. A read error may be the cause here, since a much bigger clone is one base away. Here the CDR3 omits its conserved ending phenylalanine or tryptophan, so a read error is the likely source. The chain employs TRBV29-1 and TRBJ2-7, with D hard to call. The ends were cut back, 7 bases at V and 1 base at J, with 17 bases in the middle. The CDR3 length is 14 residues. Germline V CDR1 and CDR2: SQVTM, ANQGSEA. The CDR3 sequence: CSALVTAGSYEQYL. CDR3 DNA sequence: TGCAGCGCACTTGTGACGGCCGGTTCCTACGAGCAGTACCTC.

On this clonotype: A much larger clone sits a single nucleotide away, making a read error possible. The chain links TRBV6-1 to TRBJ1-1; D unclear. This CDR3 is 14 amino acids long. Germline lookup yields CDR1 MNHNS and CDR2 SASEGT. CDR3 in amino acids: CTSFNTGMNTEAFF. DNA of the CDR3: TGTACCAGCTTTAACACGGGAATGAACACTGAAGCTTTCTTT.

This clonotype was counted at least ten times. The V call is TRBV29-1, the J call TRBJ2-7, with D possibly TRBD1 on 6 matching bases. The CDR3 is 14 residues long. The V end lost 2 bases, the J end lost 3 bases, and 14 bases lay between the germline ends. CDR1 and CDR2 from the germline V gene are SQVTM and ANQGSEA. The CDR3 spells CSVELTGFNYEQYF. CDR3 bases: TGCAGCGTTGAACTTACAGGGTTTAACTACGAGCAGTACTTC.

This clonotype has ten or more counts. The chain is built from TRBV7-9 and TRBJ2-7, with D perhaps TRBD1 (5 bases). Germline V gene sequence: CDR1 SEHNR, CDR2 FQNEAQ (reference sequence). Between the trimmed V and J ends, which lost 3 bases and 1 base, there was a span of 13 bases. The CDR3 covers 15 residues. The CDR3 here is CASSFGPDSSYEQYF. CDR3 in DNA: TGTGCCAGCAGCTTTGGGCCCGACAGTTCCTACGAGCAGTACTTC.